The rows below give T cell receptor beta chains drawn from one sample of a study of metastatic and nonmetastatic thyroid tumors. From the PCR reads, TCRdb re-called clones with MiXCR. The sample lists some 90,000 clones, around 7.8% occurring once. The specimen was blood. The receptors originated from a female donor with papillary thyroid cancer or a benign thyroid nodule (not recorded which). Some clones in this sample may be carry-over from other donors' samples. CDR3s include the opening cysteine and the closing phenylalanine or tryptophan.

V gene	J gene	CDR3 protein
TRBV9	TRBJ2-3	CASSTEGGGPDTQYF
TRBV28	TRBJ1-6	CASSLIPGGSPLHF
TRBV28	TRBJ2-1	CASRSLTGDTVVGEQFF
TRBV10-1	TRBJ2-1	CASSEGKGTYNEQFF
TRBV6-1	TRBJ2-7	CASSEAGTGRLEQYF
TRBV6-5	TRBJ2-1	CASSYSTAEQFF
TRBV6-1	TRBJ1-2	CASRGAGFAGYTF
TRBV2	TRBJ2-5	CASSLSRGETQYF
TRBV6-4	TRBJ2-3	CASSEGAGGLDTQYF
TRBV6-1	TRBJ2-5	CASSAMETQYF
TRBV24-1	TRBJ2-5	CATSDSGTGGEETQYF
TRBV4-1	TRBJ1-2	CASSQDRGTVGRYGYTF
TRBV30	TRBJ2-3	CAWTGGAKTDTQYF
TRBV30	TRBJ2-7	CAWRNGTRGQGRYEQYF
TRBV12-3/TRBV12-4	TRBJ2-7	CASSFQYWTGDYEQYF
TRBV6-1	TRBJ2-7	CASSSQGAGRYEQYF
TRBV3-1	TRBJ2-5	CASSQGTALIQYF
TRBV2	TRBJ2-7	CASSAGLAGGLVYEQYF
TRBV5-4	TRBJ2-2	CASSFGQEAGELFF
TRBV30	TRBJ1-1	CAWSVRGVTEAFF
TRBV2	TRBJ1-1	CASSEGGTRMNTEAFF
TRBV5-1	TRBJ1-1	CASSLGRGVLYIEAFF
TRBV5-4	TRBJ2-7	CASSAEGTADEQYF
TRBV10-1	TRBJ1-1	CASSEVTGETEAFF
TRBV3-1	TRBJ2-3	CASSPRAGEGPSTDTQYF
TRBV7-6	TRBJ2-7	CASSLTVGGHEQYF
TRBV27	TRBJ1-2	CASSFRGAYGYTF
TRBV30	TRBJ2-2	CAWGGLQNTGELFF
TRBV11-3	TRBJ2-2	CASSLEVNTGELFF
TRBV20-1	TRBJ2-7	CSATGQFLQEQYF
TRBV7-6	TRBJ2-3	CASSSLAGHSTDTQYF
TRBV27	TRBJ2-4	CASSLRGGGAAKNIQYF